These 20 T cell receptor beta chains were all obtained from the same sample, sequenced in a study of blood T cell repertoires in COVID-19. Generated by immunoSEQ multiplex PCR, the TCRdb table keeps only in-frame clones and is missing some. The table records some 140,000 clones, about 89% of them present only once. The sequenced material came from peripheral blood. The receptors stem from a man aged 50 to 60 with acute or convalescent COVID-19.

This chain joins TRBV24-1 and TRBJ2-1; a possible D gene is TRBD2 (6 bases). In germline, CDR1 is KGHDR, CDR2 SFDVKD. The CDR3 has 15 amino acids. Trimming took 5 bases from V and 4 from J, leaving 14 bases between them. The CDR3 DNA reads as TGTGCCACCAGTGGGGTGTCGGGGGATTACAATGAGCAGTTCTTC. This codes for CATSGVSGDYNEQFF.

The chain has TRBV19 and TRBJ1-4; 8 bases map to TRBD1. The trim removed 6 bases at V and 6 bases at J, leaving 6 bases unmatched. Germline V CDR1 and CDR2: LNHDA, SQIVND (reference sequence). This CDR3 spans 14 amino acids. CDR3 amino acids: CASSETGADEKLFF. The CDR3, as DNA: TGTGCCAGTAGCGAGACAGGGGCGGATGAAAAACTGTTTTTT.

The rearrangement joins TRBV28 to TRBJ1-2; the D is unclear. Looked up from germline, CDR1 is MDHEN and CDR2 is SYDVKM. The V and J ends lost 4 bases and 7 bases respectively, with 10 bases between them. The CDR3 totals 12 residues. The CDR3 is CASSSSILGYTF. In DNA form, the CDR3 reads TGTGCCAGCAGTTCATCAATACTTGGCTACACCTTC.

The chain is built from TRBV7-3 and TRBJ2-5, with 10 bases that match TRBD2. The ends lost 5 bases at V and 6 bases at J; junction bases unmatched: 3. This CDR3 is built from 13 residues. Per the germline V gene, CDR1 is SGHTA and CDR2 is FQGTGA. CDR3: CASSLSGGQTQYF. For the CDR3, the DNA is TGTGCCAGCAGCCTTAGCGGGGGGCAGACCCAGTACTTC.

This sequence joins TRBV18 and TRBJ1-5, with D perhaps TRBD1 (6 bases). Deletions cut 3 bases from V and 4 bases from J, with 10 bases between. The CDR3 spans 14 residues. CDR1 and CDR2 from the germline V gene are KGHSH and LQKENI. The CDR3 loop is CASSPVQGNQPQHF. Here the CDR3 DNA reads TGTGCCAGCTCACCGGTACAGGGAAATCAGCCCCAGCATTTT.

The chain is built from TRBV6-1 and TRBJ1-5, with D possibly TRBD1 on 5 matching bases. CDR3 length equals 16 residues. The germline V gene encodes CDR1 MNHNS and CDR2 SASEGT. Trimming pared 3 bases from V and 4 bases from J, leaving 16 bases between. The CDR3 spells CASSDPGQGGNQPQHF. As DNA, the CDR3 is TGTGCCAGCAGTGATCCCGGCCAGGGAGGGAATCAGCCCCAGCATTTT.

The V gene is TRBV6-4, the J gene TRBJ2-7; TRBD1 agrees at 8 bases. Losses at the gene ends were 0 bases for V and 12 bases for J; bases not matched to a gene: 10. Per the germline V gene, CDR1 is MRHNA and CDR2 is SNTAGT. CDR3 length: 14 residues. DNA for the CDR3: TGTGCCAGCAGTGACTCGAGGGGCAGGGGGCTTACGTACGTC. Amino acids: CASSDSRGRGLTYV.

This sequence joins TRBV5-1 and TRBJ1-2, with a weak D call TRBD1 (5 bases). Between the trimmed V and J ends, which lost 4 bases and 2 bases, there was a span of 9 bases. Germline V gene lookup returns CDR1 SGHRS and CDR2 YFSETQ. The CDR3 is 13 amino acids. The chain's CDR3 is CASSLDTNYGYTF. CDR3 sequence (DNA): TGCGCCAGCAGCCTGGACACAAACTATGGCTACACCTTC.

V and J are TRBV7-7 and TRBJ2-7; D is ambiguous. The CDR3 spans 13 residues. Germline V gene lookup returns CDR1 SSHAT and CDR2 FNYEAQ (reference sequence). V was trimmed by 1 base and J by 1 base, leaving 5 bases between them. CDR3 region: CASSLGRSYEQYF. CDR3 nucleotides: TGTGCCAGCAGCTTAGGCCGGTCCTACGAGCAGTACTTC.

This clone has a handful of counts. V usage is TRBV27 and J usage is TRBJ1-2, with 7 bases lining up with TRBD1. V dropped 6 bases and J dropped 3; count of bases not matched to a gene: 4. Germline CDR1 and CDR2: MNHEY and SMNVEV (reference sequence). The CDR3 has 13 residues. The chain's CDR3 is CASRAQGDYGYTF. For the CDR3, the DNA is TGTGCCAGCAGGGCGCAGGGGGACTATGGCTACACCTTC.

The V gene is TRBV11-3, the J gene TRBJ2-2; TRBD1 matches at 8 bases. Per germline, CDR1 SGHNT and CDR2 YENEEA. This CDR3 has 14 residues. V lost 5 bases to trimming and J lost 5 bases; unmatched junction nucleotides: 4. The CDR3 spells CASSPRQGTGELFF. CDR3 nucleotides: TGTGCCAGCAGCCCCCGACAGGGGACCGGGGAGCTGTTTTTT.

The rearrangement links TRBV27 to TRBJ1-6; D is uncertain. The CDR3 runs 14 residues. Germline-derived CDR1 and CDR2 are MNHEY and SMNVEV (reference sequence). Trimming removed 0 bases from V and 5 bases from J, with 5 bases in between. The CDR3 is CASSLSRNNSPLHF. The CDR3, as DNA: TGTGCCAGCAGTTTATCCAGAAATAATTCACCCCTCCACTTT.

In nucleotides, the CDR3 is TGTGCCAGCAGTTACCTAGGAAATGAAGCTTTCTTT. Amino acid sequence: CASSYLGNEAFF. V is TRBV6-6 and J is TRBJ1-1; D remains ambiguous. This CDR3 is built from 12 residues. The V end lost 2 bases, the J end lost 7 bases, and 8 bases lay between the germline ends. CDR1 and CDR2 from the germline V gene are MNHNY and SVGAGI (reference sequence).

V gene TRBV27 combines with J gene TRBJ1-2, with 8 bases that match TRBD1. CDR1 MNHEY and CDR2 SMNVEV come from the germline V gene (reference sequence). The CDR3 is made up of 13 amino acids. J lost 4 bases, V lost 5 bases, and 3 bases had no gene match. The CDR3 sequence is CASSQGQVYGYTF. CDR3 coding DNA: TGTGCCAGCAGTCAGGGACAGGTCTATGGCTACACCTTC.

V usage is TRBV19 and J usage is TRBJ1-4; no definite D call. The germline CDR1 and CDR2 sequences are LNHDA and SQIVND (reference sequence). Between the trimmed V and J ends, which lost 10 bases and 7 bases, there was a span of 19 bases. The CDR3 contains 14 residues. Written as DNA, the CDR3 is TGTGCCACCAAATTCCGGGAATCAGGTGAAAAACTGTTTTTT. It translates to CATKFRESGEKLFF.

The gene calls are TRBV11-2 and TRBJ2-7, with TRBD1 matching over 7 bases. Looked up from germline, CDR1 is SGHAT and CDR2 is FQNNGV. CDR3 size: 13 residues. V was pared by 5 bases and J by 5 bases, with 6 bases of the junction left unmatched. The CDR3 is CASSLMTGNEQYV. The CDR3 nucleotides read TGTGCCAGCAGCCTCATGACAGGGAACGAGCAGTACGTC.

The chain combines TRBV28 with TRBJ2-1; TRBD2 matches 8 bases. Germline V gene data show CDR1 as MDHEN and CDR2 as SYDVKM. The CDR3 length is 14 residues. Trimming took 5 bases from V and 5 from J; bases not matched to a gene: 5. The CDR3 DNA reads TGTGCCAGCAGTACCGGGACTAGACACAATGAGCAGTTCTTC. Translating it yields CASSTGTRHNEQFF.

The count of this clone is one. The J gene is TRBJ1-1, the V gene TRBV27; maybe TRBD1 (6 bases). CDR3 length equals 13 residues. The germline V gene encodes CDR1 MNHEY and CDR2 SMNVEV (reference sequence). The V gene lost 5 bases and the J gene lost 4 bases, with 11 bases spanning the gap. The CDR3 DNA reads TGTGCCAGCAGTCCAGGGGTAGGCACTGAAGCTTTCTTT. Translated: CASSPGVGTEAFF.

This sequence joins TRBV2 and TRBJ1-2, with 9 bases identical to TRBD1. Trimming cost V 6 bases and J 7 bases; bases outside gene matches: 12. Germline-derived CDR1 and CDR2 are SNHLY and FYNNEI. The CDR3 totals 15 residues. In DNA, the CDR3 is TGTGCCAGCAGGGGAGAGGGACAGGGTATGGGTGGCTACACCTTC. It specifies CASRGEGQGMGGYTF. Combining the CDR3 with reference TRBV2 and TRBJ1-2 gives the whole variable domain EPEVTQTPSHQVTQMGQEVILRCVPISNHLYFYWYRQILGQKVEFLVSFYNNEISEKSEIFDDQFSVERPDGSNFTLKIRSTKLEDSAMYFCASRGEGQGMGGYTFGSGTRLTVV.

The chain combines TRBV7-8 with TRBJ1-6; D remains unclear. The CDR3 consists of 14 residues. CDR1 and CDR2 from the germline V gene are SGHVS and FQNEAQ. V lost 5 bases, J lost 2 bases, and 7 bases lay in between. The CDR3, as DNA: TGTGCCAGCAGCCCCGGGGCCTATAATTCACCCCTCCACTTT. This gives the protein CASSPGAYNSPLHF.